Following are 28 T cell receptor beta chains from one sample sequenced in a study of T cells after yellow fever vaccination. TCRdb re-analysed the 5' RACE reads in MiXCR, keeping a single row per CDR3 protein. The sample has 170,000 or so distinct CDR3 sequences; roughly 6.2% are singletons. Source: CD4+ T cells sorted from PBMCs, taken on the day of the first yellow fever vaccination. All receptors come from a man aged 18 to 29 who received the YFV17D yellow fever vaccine.

This clonotype showed up many times. V gene TRBV12-3 or TRBV12-4 combines with J gene TRBJ2-7, with unresolved D. The CDR3 covers 13 residues. Trimming stripped 5 bases from V and 1 base from J, with 9 bases between. Written as DNA, the CDR3 is TGTGCCAGCAGTCCGGGCCGGTCCTACGAGCAGTACTTC. This gives the protein CASSPGRSYEQYF.

This clonotype appeared many times. The CDR3: CASSFQGSGDQPQHF. CDR3 bases: TGTGCCAGCAGCTTCCAGGGGAGCGGGGATCAGCCCCAGCATTTT. V and J are TRBV4-2 and TRBJ1-5; possibly TRBD1 for D (6 bases). Per germline, CDR1 LGHNA and CDR2 YNFKEQ. With 5 bases removed from V and 5 bases from J, the gap between germline ends came to 16 bases. The CDR3 loop spans 15 amino acids.

The sample holds many counts of this clonotype. This chain connects TRBV29-1 to TRBJ1-2, with D unresolved. This CDR3 has 11 residues. Germline CDR1 is SQVTM and CDR2 is ANQGSEA. The germline V and J ends were trimmed by 6 bases and 14 bases, with 19 bases remaining between them. The CDR3 DNA is TGCAGCGTCCCTTTCGTCTCTGGGTGGACCTTC. Amino acids: CSVPFVSGWTF.

The V and J genes are TRBV20-1 and TRBJ2-4, with D perhaps TRBD1 (6 bases). CDR3 length: 16 amino acids. Per the germline V gene, CDR1 is DFQATT and CDR2 is SNEGSKA (reference sequence). The V and J ends lost 3 bases and 1 base respectively, with 16 bases between them. The DNA of the CDR3 is TGCAGTGCTAGGGCTCAGGGGTGGGGGGCCAAAAACATTCAGTACTTC. Translated: CSARAQGWGAKNIQYF.

This clonotype was detected a few times. V usage is TRBV23-1 and J usage is TRBJ2-7, with 7 bases aligning to TRBD1. TRBV23-1 has ORF status, its function being uncertain. This CDR3 has 14 amino acids. J was trimmed by 5 bases and V by 3 bases; bases with no gene match: 7. The CDR3 coding sequence is TGCGCCAGCAGTCAGCCGACAGGGACGCACGAGCAGTACTTC. It encodes CASSQPTGTHEQYF.

The gene calls are TRBV20-1 and TRBJ2-3; D not resolved. Germline values: CDR1 DFQATT, CDR2 SNEGSKA (reference sequence). V was clipped by 3 bases and J by 4 bases, with 8 bases between them. The CDR3 contains 12 residues. The DNA for the CDR3 is TGCAGTGCTAGCGCGGTCTCAGATACGCAGTATTTT. Translated: CSASAVSDTQYF.

The sample holds many counts of this clonotype. This chain links TRBV29-1 with TRBJ2-4, with 8 bases aligning to TRBD2. There are 14 residues in the CDR3. The V segment lost 7 bases and the J segment 2 bases; nucleotides outside the gene matches: 7. In germline, CDR1 is SQVTM, CDR2 ANQGSEA. CDR3 in amino acids: CSAAGGTPKNIQYF. The DNA of the CDR3 is TGCAGCGCCGCGGGGGGCACCCCCAAAAACATTCAGTACTTC.

This clonotype has only a few counts. The chain links TRBV4-3 to TRBJ2-7; 8 bases are a match to TRBD1. The V gene end was trimmed by 0 bases and the J gene end by 4 bases; junction bases not matched to a gene: 5. Per the germline V gene, CDR1 is LGHNA and CDR2 is YSLEER. The CDR3 totals 15 residues. Here the CDR3 DNA reads TGCGCCAGCAGCCAAGAGTCCAGGGGGCTATACGAGCAGTACGTC. Translated: CASSQESRGLYEQYV.

The chain uses TRBV29-1 and TRBJ2-2, with unresolved D. The V and J ends lost 6 bases and 7 bases respectively, with 9 bases between them. Per the germline V gene, CDR1 is SQVTM and CDR2 is ANQGSEA. The CDR3 has 11 amino acids. The CDR3 sequence is CSVARNGELFF. The CDR3 DNA reads TGCAGCGTGGCCCGAAACGGGGAGCTGTTTTTT.

This clonotype has at least ten counts. The CDR3 protein is CASSLVDTQSGELFF. CDR3 bases: TGTGCCAGCAGTTTAGTAGACACCCAATCCGGGGAGCTGTTTTTT. This sequence joins TRBV27 and TRBJ2-2; D call uncertain. Germline loops: CDR1 MNHEY, CDR2 SMNVEV (reference sequence). V was trimmed by 2 bases and J by 6 bases, leaving 13 bases between them. There are 15 residues in the CDR3.

The chain links TRBV21-1 to TRBJ1-4; the D call TRBD1 from the table was never checked on the DNA. TRBV21-1 is an annotated pseudogene. The CDR3 totals 13 residues. The CDR3 region is CASRQQMRPKLFF. CDR3 DNA sequence: TGTGCCAGCAGGCAGCAGATGCGCCCTAAGCTGTTTTTT.

The gene calls are TRBV6-5 and TRBJ1-3; unclear D gene. Per the germline V gene, CDR1 is MNHEY and CDR2 is SVGAGI. There are 14 residues in the CDR3. V was cut by 2 bases and J by 2 bases, with 7 bases left in between. CDR3 amino acids: CASSYEGPGNTIYF. The CDR3 DNA reads as TGTGCCAGCAGTTACGAGGGCCCTGGAAACACCATATATTTT.

This clonotype has only a few counts. The rearrangement uses TRBV12-3 or TRBV12-4 and TRBJ1-2, with D tentatively TRBD1 (6 bases). Deletions cut 8 bases from V and 9 bases from J, with 16 bases between. CDR3 length equals 12 residues. CDR3 in DNA: TGTGCCAGCGGACTCAGGGGATCTAGCTACACCTTC. Amino acid sequence: CASGLRGSSYTF.

This clonotype was counted at least ten times. The J gene is TRBJ2-5, the V gene TRBV11-2, with no clear D. Trimming took 2 bases from V and 3 from J, leaving 10 bases between them. Germline CDR1 is SGHAT and CDR2 is FQNNGV. CDR3 length equals 14 residues. The CDR3 coding sequence is TGTGCCAGCAGCTTACAACAGTCAAAAGAGACCCAGTACTTC. Translated: CASSLQQSKETQYF.

J is TRBJ1-6 and V is TRBV2; D is possibly TRBD1 (5 bases). CDR3 length equals 15 residues. Trimming removed 5 bases from V and 10 bases from J, with 18 bases in between. The germline gives CDR1 SNHLY, CDR2 FYNNEI. The CDR3 DNA reads as TGTGCCAGCAGTAGTCTCCAGGGCCGGAACTCACCCCTCCACTTT. Translated: CASSSLQGRNSPLHF. The complete variable domain, with remaining parts taken from reference TRBV2 and TRBJ1-6, reads EPEVTQTPSHQVTQMGQEVILRCVPISNHLYFYWYRQILGQKVEFLVSFYNNEISEKSEIFDDQFSVERPDGSNFTLKIRSTKLEDSAMYFCASSSLQGRNSPLHFGNGTRLTVT.

This clonotype showed up many times. This chain connects TRBV5-1 to TRBJ2-3; 9 nucleotides match TRBD1. Trimming removed 0 bases from V and 4 bases from J; junction bases left unmatched: 3. The CDR3 runs 15 residues. Per germline, CDR1 SGHRS and CDR2 YFSETQ. Here the CDR3 reads CASSLGTGVPDTQYF. DNA of the CDR3: TGCGCCAGCAGCTTGGGGACAGGGGTCCCAGATACGCAGTATTTT.

The rearrangement uses TRBV18 and TRBJ1-2; the D is unclear. Germline CDR1 KGHSH, CDR2 LQKENI. The CDR3 runs 13 residues. With 4 bases removed from V and 0 bases from J, the gap between germline ends came to 6 bases. The CDR3 coding sequence is TGTGCCAGCTCACACTTAGCTAACTATGGCTACACCTTC. Its protein product is CASSHLANYGYTF.

This clonotype was counted many times. The chain joins TRBV4-1 to TRBJ2-3, with D unresolved. V shed 2 bases and J shed 0 bases, with 12 bases lying between them. CDR3 length equals 16 residues. Germline CDR1 reads MGHRA; CDR2 reads YSYEKL. CDR3 residues: CASSQSRAASTDTQYF. In DNA, the CDR3 is TGCGCCAGCAGCCAAAGTCGGGCCGCTAGCACAGATACGCAGTATTTT.

In this sample, this clonotype turned up many times. The chain employs TRBV28 and TRBJ1-1; a weak D match, TRBD1 (6 bases). Germline loops: CDR1 MDHEN, CDR2 SYDVKM. Between the trimmed V and J ends, which lost 8 bases and 0 bases, there was a span of 13 bases. This CDR3 comprises 14 residues. CDR3 sequence: CASRAGTMNTEAFF. The CDR3 coding sequence is TGTGCCAGCCGCGCCGGGACAATGAACACTGAAGCTTTCTTT.

This clonotype was found many times. This chain joins TRBV4-3 and TRBJ2-2, with TRBD2 matching 8 bases. The CDR3 has 14 residues. Germline loops: CDR1 LGHNA, CDR2 YSLEER. The V and J ends lost 10 bases and 5 bases, in that order; junction bases with no gene match: 9. CDR3: CATRASGGTGELFF. CDR3 nucleotide sequence: TGCGCCACCCGGGCCAGCGGGGGAACCGGGGAGCTGTTTTTT.

This clonotype was recorded many times. V usage is TRBV5-1 and J usage is TRBJ2-3, with D perhaps matching TRBD1 (5 bases). The CDR3 is 15 amino acids. Looked up from germline, CDR1 is SGHRS and CDR2 is YFSETQ. Trimming stripped 0 bases from V and 4 bases from J, with 12 bases between. The CDR3 spells CASSLEGRAADTQYF. CDR3 sequence (DNA): TGCGCCAGCAGCTTGGAGGGCAGGGCGGCAGATACGCAGTATTTT.

This clonotype has only a few counts. This chain uses TRBV9 with TRBJ2-7; 7 bases align to TRBD1. V gave up 4 bases and J gave up 2 bases; unmatched junction bases: 12. From germline, CDR1 is SGDLS and CDR2 YYNGEE. The CDR3 contains 16 residues. The CDR3 DNA is TGTGCCAGCAGCCTGGAGACAGGGAATTTGCCCTACGAGCAGTACTTC. Encoded protein: CASSLETGNLPYEQYF.

This clonotype was found many times. The J gene is TRBJ2-7, the V gene TRBV6-5, with TRBD1 matching over 10 bases. The CDR3 covers 15 residues. Germline assignment: CDR1 MNHEY and CDR2 SVGAGI. V lost 2 bases and J lost 4; bases outside the gene matches: 5. CDR3 sequence reads: CASSYPGQGGYEQYF. The CDR3 DNA is TGTGCCAGCAGTTACCCCGGACAGGGGGGGTACGAGCAGTACTTC.

V gene TRBV24-1 combines with J gene TRBJ1-5; D is possibly TRBD1 (5 bases). The germline V gene has CDR1 KGHDR and CDR2 SFDVKD. Trimming stripped 6 bases from V and 5 bases from J, with 10 bases between. CDR3 length: 13 residues. The CDR3 DNA is TGTGCCACCAGTCCTCGGGGCGATCAGCCCCAGCATTTT. This codes for CATSPRGDQPQHF.

The rearrangement joins TRBV20-1 to TRBJ1-5, with 7 bases aligning to TRBD1. After removal of 4 bases from V and 1 base from J, the junction contained 1 base not matched to a gene. CDR3 length: 13 residues. Germline values: CDR1 DFQATT, CDR2 SNEGSKA (reference sequence). The CDR3 DNA reads TGCAGTGCTAACAGGGGCAGCAATCAGCCCCAGCATTTT. Amino acid sequence: CSANRGSNQPQHF.

The V gene is TRBV5-5, the J gene TRBJ2-7, with D maybe TRBD2 (5 bases). CDR1 is SGHKS and CDR2 is YYEKEE in the germline V gene (reference sequence). Trimming took 5 bases from V and 7 from J, leaving 16 bases between them. There are 13 residues in the CDR3. As DNA, the CDR3 is TGTGCCAGCAGTTCTAGCTACGGTATTGAGCAGTACGTC. It codes for CASSSSYGIEQYV.

This clonotype was counted at least ten times. The gene calls are TRBV5-1 and TRBJ2-5, with TRBD1 matching over 8 bases. The germline V gene has CDR1 SGHRS and CDR2 YFSETQ. This CDR3 is built from 13 residues. J gave up 2 bases and V 4 bases, and 1 base lay outside the gene matches. The CDR3, as DNA: TGCGCCAGCAGCCGACAGGGGCAAGAGACCCAGTACTTC. It codes for CASSRQGQETQYF. The variable domain in full, completed from reference TRBV5-1 and TRBJ2-5, reads KAGVTQTPRYLIKTRGQQVTLSCSPISGHRSVSWYQQTPGQGLQFLFEYFSETQRNKGNFPGRFSGRQFSNSRSEMNVSTLELGDSALYLCASSRQGQETQYFGPGTRLLVL.

The sample holds many counts of this clonotype. The chain recombines TRBV5-8 with TRBJ2-7; D might be TRBD1 (6 bases). The length of the CDR3 is 15 residues. V gave up 5 bases and J gave up 4 bases, with 19 bases separating them. Germline loops: CDR1 SGHTS, CDR2 YDEGEE. The CDR3 DNA reads as TGTGCCAGCAGACCAGGGGTCGGGGCTTTGTACGAGCAGTACTTC. Translation gives CASRPGVGALYEQYF.